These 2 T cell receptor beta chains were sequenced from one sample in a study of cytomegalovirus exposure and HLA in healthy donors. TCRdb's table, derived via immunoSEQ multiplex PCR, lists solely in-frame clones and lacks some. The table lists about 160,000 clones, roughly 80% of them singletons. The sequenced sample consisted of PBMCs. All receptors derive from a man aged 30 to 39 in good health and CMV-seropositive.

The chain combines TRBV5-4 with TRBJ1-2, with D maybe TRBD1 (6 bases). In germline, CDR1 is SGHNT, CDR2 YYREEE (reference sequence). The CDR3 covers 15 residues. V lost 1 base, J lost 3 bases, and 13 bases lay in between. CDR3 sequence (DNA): TGTGCCAGCAGCTTGAGGTCAGGGGTCTACTATGGCTACACCTTC. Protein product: CASSLRSGVYYGYTF.

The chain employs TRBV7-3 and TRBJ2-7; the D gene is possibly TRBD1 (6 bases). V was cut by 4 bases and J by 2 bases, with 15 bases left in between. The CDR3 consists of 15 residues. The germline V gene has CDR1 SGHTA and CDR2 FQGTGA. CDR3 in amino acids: CASSSKQQGPYEQYF. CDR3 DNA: TGTGCCAGCAGCTCGAAACAACAGGGCCCCTACGAGCAGTACTTC.